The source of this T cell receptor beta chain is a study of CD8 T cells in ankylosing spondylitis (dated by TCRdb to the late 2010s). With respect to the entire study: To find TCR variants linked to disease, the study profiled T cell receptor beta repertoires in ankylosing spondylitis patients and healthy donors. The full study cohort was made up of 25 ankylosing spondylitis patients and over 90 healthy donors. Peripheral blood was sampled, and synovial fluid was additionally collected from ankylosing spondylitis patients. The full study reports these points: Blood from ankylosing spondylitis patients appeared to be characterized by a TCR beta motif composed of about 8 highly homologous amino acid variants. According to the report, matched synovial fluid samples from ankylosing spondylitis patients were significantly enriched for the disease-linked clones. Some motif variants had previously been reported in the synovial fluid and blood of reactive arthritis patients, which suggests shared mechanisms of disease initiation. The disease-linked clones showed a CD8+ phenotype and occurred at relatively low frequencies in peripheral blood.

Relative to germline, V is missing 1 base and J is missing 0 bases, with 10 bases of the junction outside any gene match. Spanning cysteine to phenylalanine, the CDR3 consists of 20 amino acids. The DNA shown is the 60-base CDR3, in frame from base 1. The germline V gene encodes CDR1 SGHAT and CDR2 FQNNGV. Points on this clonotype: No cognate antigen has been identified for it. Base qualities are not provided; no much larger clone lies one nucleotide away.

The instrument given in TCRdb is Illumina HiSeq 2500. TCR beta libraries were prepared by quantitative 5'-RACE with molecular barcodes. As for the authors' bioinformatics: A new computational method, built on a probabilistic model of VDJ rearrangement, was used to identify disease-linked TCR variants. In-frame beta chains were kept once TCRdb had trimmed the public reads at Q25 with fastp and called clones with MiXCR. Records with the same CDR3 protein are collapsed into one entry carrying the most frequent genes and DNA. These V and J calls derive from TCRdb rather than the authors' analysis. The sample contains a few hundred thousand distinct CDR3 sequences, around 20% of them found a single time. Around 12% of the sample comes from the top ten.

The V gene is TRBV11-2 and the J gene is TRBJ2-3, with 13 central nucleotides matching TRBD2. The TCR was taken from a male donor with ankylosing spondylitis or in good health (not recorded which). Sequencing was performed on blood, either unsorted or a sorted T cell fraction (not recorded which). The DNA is TGTGCCAGCAGCTTAGTTCTACTAGCGGGGGGGGACGCTAGCACAGATACGCAGTATTTT. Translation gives CASSLVLLAGGDASTDTQYF.